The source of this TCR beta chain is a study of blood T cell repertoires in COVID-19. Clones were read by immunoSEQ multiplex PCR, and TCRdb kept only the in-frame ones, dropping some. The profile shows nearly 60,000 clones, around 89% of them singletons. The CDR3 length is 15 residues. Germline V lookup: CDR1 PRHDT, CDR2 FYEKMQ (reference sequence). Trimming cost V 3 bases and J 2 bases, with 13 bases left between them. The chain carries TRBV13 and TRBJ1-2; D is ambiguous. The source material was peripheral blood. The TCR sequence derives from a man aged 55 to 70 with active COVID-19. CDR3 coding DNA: TGTGCCAGCAGCTTTTTTACGACTAGGAACTATGGCTACACCTTC. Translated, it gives CASSFFTTRNYGYTF.